Sequencing of this T cell receptor beta chain was carried out in a study of response to subunit inactivated influenza vaccine. Study outcomes and limitations: It was the authors' suggestion that each seasonal influenza vaccination recruits few new T cells.

This clonotype came up many times. Its antigen remains unidentified. CDR3 length: 13 amino acids. In germline, CDR1 is SGHRS, CDR2 YFSETQ. V dropped 4 bases and J dropped 5 bases, with 9 bases sitting between them. TCRdb fed the RT-PCR reads into MiXCR, producing one record per CDR3 protein. The repertoire holds more than 550,000 distinct CDR3 sequences, with about 11% as singletons. These data were also filed under a second study, of T cells expressing NK-cell markers. According to that study: cDNA encoding TCR beta was synthesized via 5'RACE template switching incorporating UMIs. These clonotypes also led the CD3+CD56-NKG2C+ fraction in several donors.

The clonotype was recovered from a middle-aged man who received an inactivated influenza vaccine. Sample: PBMCs from blood, taken on the day of vaccination. V gene TRBV5-1 combines with J gene TRBJ2-2; no reliable D call. The CDR3 here is CASSLERTGELFF. In nucleotides, the CDR3 is TGCGCCAGCAGCCTTGAGAGGACCGGGGAGCTGTTTTTT.